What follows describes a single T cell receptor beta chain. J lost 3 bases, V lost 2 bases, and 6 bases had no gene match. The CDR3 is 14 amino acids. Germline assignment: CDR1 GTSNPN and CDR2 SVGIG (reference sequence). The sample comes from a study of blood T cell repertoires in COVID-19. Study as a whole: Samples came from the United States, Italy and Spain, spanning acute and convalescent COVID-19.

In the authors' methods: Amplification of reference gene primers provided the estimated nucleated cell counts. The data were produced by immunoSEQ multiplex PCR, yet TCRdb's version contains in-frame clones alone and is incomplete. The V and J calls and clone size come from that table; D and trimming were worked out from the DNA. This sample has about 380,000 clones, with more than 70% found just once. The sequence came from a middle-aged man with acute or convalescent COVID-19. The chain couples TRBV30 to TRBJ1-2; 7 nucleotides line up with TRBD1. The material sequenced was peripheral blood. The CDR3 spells CAWSFDRVDYGYTF. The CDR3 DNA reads TGTGCCTGGAGTTTTGACAGGGTGGACTATGGCTACACCTTC.